This TCR beta chain appears in the sequencing data of a study of post-analysis software for immune sequencing data. On the study more broadly: Clinical courses comprised relapsing-remitting, secondary progressive and progressive-relapsing multiple sclerosis.

The CDR3 extends over 14 amino acids. V lost 4 bases, J lost 0 bases, and 10 bases lay in between. Germline loops: CDR1 LGHDT, CDR2 YNNKEL (reference sequence). Findings and caveats of the study: Samples sharing a preparation batch grouped tightly together when assessed by F measure. When patients were compared with controls, four or five TRBV segments were more frequent, TRBV5-6, TRBV5-1 and TRBV20-1 among them. Multiple sclerosis patients showed significantly lower normalized Chao1 diversity than controls did.

cDNA libraries of TCR beta carried unique molecular identifiers. T cells numbering about 0.85 to 11 million yielded cDNA molecules that totaled roughly 500,000. TCRdb re-derived calls from the PCR reads in MiXCR, one entry per CDR3 protein. Found here are about 460,000 distinct CDR3 sequences, roughly 45% of them singletons; the top ten hold about 12%. Turning to this clonotype: Its specificity is not known.

Sequencing was done on a sample of blood. This clonotype originated in a girl aged 5 to 17 with multiple sclerosis. The V gene is TRBV3-1, the J gene TRBJ2-7; TRBD1 is a possible D gene (6 bases). The CDR3 here is CASSPGVSSYEQYF. In DNA form, the CDR3 reads TGTGCCAGCAGCCCAGGGGTCAGCTCCTACGAGCAGTACTTC.